Listed below are T cell receptor beta chains from one sample, sequenced in a study of T-cell reconstitution after alpha-beta-depleted transplantation in children. TCRdb used MiXCR to reprocess the PCR reads, holding one entry per CDR3 protein. The data contain fewer than 750,000 distinct CDR3 sequences, under 25% of them singletons. The material was PBMCs, mostly from graft donor cells, obtained 360 days after TCRalphabeta/CD19-depleted stem cell transplant. The receptor set was obtained from a boy under two years old who had a stem cell transplant for acute myeloid leukemia, so the T cells may come from the graft donor. Both conserved end residues are part of each CDR3. A D gene is named only where the DNA matches it firmly. The size of a clone is reported for some rows only, either as once, few or many, or as a class for expanded clones.

V	J	D	size	CDR3	DNA
TRBV6-5	TRBJ2-1	NA	NA	CASSWGTQFPYNEQFF	TGTGCCAGCAGTTGGGGGACCCAATTCCCCTACAATGAGCAGTTCTTC
TRBV12-3/TRBV12-4	TRBJ1-1	NA	NA	CATPRVNTEAFF	TGTGCTACGCCACGGGTGAACACTGAAGCTTTCTTT
TRBV10-1	TRBJ1-2	NA	NA	CASSESGHEANYGYTF	TGCGCCAGCAGTGAGTCGGGACATGAAGCTAACTATGGCTACACCTTC
TRBV29-1	TRBJ1-1	TRBD1	few	CSVVTGGNTEAFF	TGCAGCGTTGTAACAGGGGGCAACACTGAAGCTTTCTTT
TRBV7-2	TRBJ2-3	TRBD2	NA	CASRLAGGKDTQYF	TGTGCCAGCAGACTAGCGGGGGGGAAGGATACGCAGTATTTT
TRBV27	TRBJ1-1	NA	few	CASSSGRITEAFF	TGTGCCAGCAGTTCCGGACGGATCACTGAAGCTTTCTTT
TRBV9	TRBJ2-2	TRBD1	few	CASSADRLRAGELFF	TGTGCCAGCAGCGCGGACAGGCTTAGGGCCGGGGAGCTGTTTTTT
TRBV4-2	TRBJ2-1	TRBD2	many	CASSHGAGGDLEQFF	TGTGCCAGCAGCCACGGCGCGGGGGGGGATCTTGAGCAGTTCTTC
TRBV20-1	TRBJ2-7	NA	few	CSARDPARQELYEQYF	TGCAGTGCTAGAGATCCAGCGAGACAGGAACTCTACGAGCAGTACTTC
TRBV10-3	TRBJ2-1	NA	many	CAIKSGRGSVDEQFF	TGTGCCATCAAATCGGGCAGGGGCTCTGTGGATGAGCAGTTCTTC